Listed below are T cell receptor beta chains from one sample, sequenced in a study of early T cells in non-severe SARS-CoV-2 infection. Each CDR3 protein is one row after TCRdb ran MiXCR on the 5' RACE reads. The sample has 40,000 to 60,000 distinct CDR3 sequences, about 9.8% seen once; the top ten hold about 8.3%. Sequencing used whole blood. These receptors were collected from an adult who was a healthcare worker with PCR-confirmed SARS-CoV-2 infection or an uninfected control (not recorded which). Each CDR3 is given with its conserved first and last residue. The D gene is left open where the match is weak. Rows may omit the clone size; those that give it use once, few, many or a size class.

>-|TRBV7-6|TRBJ1-4|-
TGTGCCAGCAGCTTAAGAGTCCCCCAGGGGCATGAAAAACTGTTTTTT
CASSLRVPQGHEKLFF
>many|TRBV7-6|TRBJ2-3|-
TGTGCCAGCAGCTTAGTAATAGCAGATACGCAGTATTTT
CASSLVIADTQYF
>many|TRBV6-6|TRBJ1-3|-
TGTGCCAGCAGTGCGCTCCAGACCGGCTCTGGAAACACCATATATTTT
CASSALQTGSGNTIYF
>few|TRBV12-3/TRBV12-4|TRBJ1-1|-
TGTGCCAGCAGTATCCGGGATCACACTGAAGCTTTCTTT
CASSIRDHTEAFF
>many|TRBV27|TRBJ2-7|TRBD1
TGTGCCAGCAGTCAAGGACAGGGAAGGGCCTACGAGCAGTACTTC
CASSQGQGRAYEQYF
>many|TRBV27|TRBJ2-7|TRBD1
TGTGCCAGCAGCACCCAGGGACAGGGATCCTACGAGCAGTACTTC
CASSTQGQGSYEQYF
>-|TRBV14|TRBJ2-5|TRBD1
TGTGCCAGCAGCACTCCGACAGGGCGGGAGACCCAGTACTTC
CASSTPTGRETQYF
>many|TRBV6-5|TRBJ1-2|-
TGTGCCAGCAGTTCCGAGGGGTTTTTCTACACCTTC
CASSSEGFFYTF
>few|TRBV5-4|TRBJ2-6|-
TGTGCCGGAGTGGGCTCTGGGGCCAACGTCCTGACTTTC
CAGVGSGANVLTF
>many|TRBV12-3/TRBV12-4|TRBJ1-3|TRBD1
TGTGCCAGCAGTCCGGGGACAGGGGTCTCAAACACCATATATTTT
CASSPGTGVSNTIYF
>-|TRBV19|TRBJ1-4|-
TGTGCCAGTAATCCTCAGGGCAGATGGACTAATGAAAAACTGTTTTTT
CASNPQGRWTNEKLFF
>-|TRBV10-2|TRBJ2-5|TRBD2
TGCGCCAGCTCTAGCGGGTATCTGGAGACCCAGTACTTC
CASSSGYLETQYF
>-|TRBV6-5|TRBJ1-3|-
TGTGCCAGCAGTTACATCGCAGGGAGAAACACCATATATTTT
CASSYIAGRNTIYF
>many|TRBV12-5|TRBJ1-1|-
TGTGCTAGTGGTTTGGCCCGACGGGAGAACACTGAAGCTTTCTTT
CASGLARRENTEAFF
>-|TRBV28|TRBJ1-4|-
TGTGCCAGCAGTTTAGGAGGGCCCCGAGGAAAACTGTTTTTT
CASSLGGPRGKLFF
>many|TRBV9|TRBJ1-2|TRBD1
TGTGCCAGCAGCGTAGGACAGGGGCGTTATGGCTACACCTTC
CASSVGQGRYGYTF
>few|TRBV5-1|TRBJ2-3|-
TGCGCCAGCAGCTTGGAAACGGCTAGCACAGATACGCAGTATTTT
CASSLETASTDTQYF
>-|TRBV29-1|TRBJ2-7|-
TGCAGCGTTGGCCAGGGGAGGTCACAGGAGCAGTACTTC
CSVGQGRSQEQYF
>many|TRBV7-8|TRBJ1-5|-
TGTGCCAGCAGCTTAGCGGTACGGACCTATCAGCCCCAGCATTTT
CASSLAVRTYQPQHF
>large|TRBV3-1|TRBJ2-1|TRBD1
TGTGCCAGCAGCCAGACAGGGGGCGATGAGCAGTTCTTC
CASSQTGGDEQFF